The entry below describes one T cell receptor (beta chain). The antigen is unknown. At one end the junction does not follow the germline gene, possibly because of a read error. At least 6 micrograms of total RNA were extracted per sample. The use of a sample-barcoded 5' primer and a J-beta primer mix characterized a second PCR of roughly 6 to 11 cycles. MiXCR was run by TCRdb on the 5' RACE reads, yielding one entry per CDR3 protein. The data show under 1 million distinct CDR3 sequences, about 42% seen once. The sample originates from a study of blood T cells in healthy people across ages. Germline loops: CDR1 KGHSH, CDR2 LQKENI. The length of the CDR3 is 14 residues. Study-level points and caveats: Diversity figures based on one million T cells were deemed too low. Naive and antigen-experienced cells were not separated, limiting conclusive comparison. With age, beta diversity per million T cells declined roughly linearly, significantly by 30 to 50.

The rearrangement uses TRBV18 and TRBJ1-2, with D possibly TRBD1 on 5 matching bases. Sequencing used blood. The receptor was derived from a man aged 55 to 69 in good health. The CDR3 loop is CASLPPGNRYGYTF. CDR3 in DNA: TGTGCCAGCTTACCACCAGGGAATCGCTATGGCTACACCTTC.